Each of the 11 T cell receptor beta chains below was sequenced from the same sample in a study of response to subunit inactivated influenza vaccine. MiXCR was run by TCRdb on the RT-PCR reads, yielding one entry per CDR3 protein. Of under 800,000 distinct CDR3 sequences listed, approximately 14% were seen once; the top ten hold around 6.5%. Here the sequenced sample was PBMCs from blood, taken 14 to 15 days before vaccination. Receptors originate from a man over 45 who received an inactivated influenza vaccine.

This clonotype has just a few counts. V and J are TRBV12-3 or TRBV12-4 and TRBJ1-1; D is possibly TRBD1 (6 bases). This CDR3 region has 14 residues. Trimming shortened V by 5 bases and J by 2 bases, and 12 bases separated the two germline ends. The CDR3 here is CASSRRGGNTEAFF. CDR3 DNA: TGTGCCAGCAGTAGAAGGGGGGGAAACACTGAAGCTTTCTTT.

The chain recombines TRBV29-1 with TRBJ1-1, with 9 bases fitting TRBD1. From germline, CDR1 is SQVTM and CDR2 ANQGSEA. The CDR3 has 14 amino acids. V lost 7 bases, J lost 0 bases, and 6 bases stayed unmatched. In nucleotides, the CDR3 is TGCAGCGGCTACAGGGGGCCTCTGAACACTGAAGCTTTCTTT. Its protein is CSGYRGPLNTEAFF.

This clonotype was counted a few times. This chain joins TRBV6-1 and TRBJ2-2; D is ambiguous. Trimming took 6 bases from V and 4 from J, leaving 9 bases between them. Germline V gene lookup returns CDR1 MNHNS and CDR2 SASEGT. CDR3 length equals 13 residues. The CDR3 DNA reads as TGTGCCAGCAGGATCGATACCACCGGGGAGCTGTTTTTT. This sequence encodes CASRIDTTGELFF.

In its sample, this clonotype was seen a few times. Written as DNA, the CDR3 is TGTGCCAGCAGTTTAAGCCGTTCAACGAGAACTGAAGCTTTCTTT. It yields the protein CASSLSRSTRTEAFF. V gene TRBV12-3 or TRBV12-4 combines with J gene TRBJ1-1; D is undetermined. There are 15 residues in the CDR3. Trimming stripped 2 bases from V and 5 bases from J, with 15 bases between.

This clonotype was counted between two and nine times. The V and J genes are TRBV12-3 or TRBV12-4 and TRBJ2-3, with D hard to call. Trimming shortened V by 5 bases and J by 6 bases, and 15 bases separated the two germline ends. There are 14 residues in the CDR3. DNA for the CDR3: TGTGCCAGCAGTGCCACCGGACCAGAGGATACGCAGTATTTT. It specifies CASSATGPEDTQYF.

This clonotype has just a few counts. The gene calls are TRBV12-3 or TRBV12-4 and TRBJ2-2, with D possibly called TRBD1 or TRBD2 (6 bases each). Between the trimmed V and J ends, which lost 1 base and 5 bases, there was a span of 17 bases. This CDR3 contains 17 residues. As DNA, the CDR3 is TGTGCCAGCAGTTTAGTTACCGGGGGCGCGAGGACCGGGGAGCTGTTTTTT. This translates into CASSLVTGGARTGELFF.

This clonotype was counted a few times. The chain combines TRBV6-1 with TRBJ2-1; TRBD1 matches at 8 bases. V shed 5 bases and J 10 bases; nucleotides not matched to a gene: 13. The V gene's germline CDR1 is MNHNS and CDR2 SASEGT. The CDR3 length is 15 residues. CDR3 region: CASSLGQGAALEQFF. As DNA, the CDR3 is TGTGCCAGCAGTCTCGGGCAGGGGGCGGCTTTAGAGCAGTTCTTC.

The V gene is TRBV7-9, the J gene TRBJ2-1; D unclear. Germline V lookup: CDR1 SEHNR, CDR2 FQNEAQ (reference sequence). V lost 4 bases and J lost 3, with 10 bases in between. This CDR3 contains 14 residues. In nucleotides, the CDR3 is TGTGCCAGCAGCTCGAGACTTGACTACAATGAGCAGTTCTTC. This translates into CASSSRLDYNEQFF. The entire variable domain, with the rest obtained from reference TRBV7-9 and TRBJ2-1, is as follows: DTGVSQNPRHKITKRGQNVTFRCDPISEHNRLYWYRQTLGQGPEFLTYFQNEAQLEKSRLLSDRFSAERPKGSFSTLEIQRTEQGDSAMYLCASSSRLDYNEQFFGPGTRLTVL.

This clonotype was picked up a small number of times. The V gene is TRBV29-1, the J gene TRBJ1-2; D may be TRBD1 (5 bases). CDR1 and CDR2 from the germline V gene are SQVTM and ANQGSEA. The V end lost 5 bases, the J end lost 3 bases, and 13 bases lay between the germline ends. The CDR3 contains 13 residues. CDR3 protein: CSVLGGADYGYTF. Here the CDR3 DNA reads TGCAGCGTTCTCGGGGGAGCCGACTATGGCTACACCTTC.

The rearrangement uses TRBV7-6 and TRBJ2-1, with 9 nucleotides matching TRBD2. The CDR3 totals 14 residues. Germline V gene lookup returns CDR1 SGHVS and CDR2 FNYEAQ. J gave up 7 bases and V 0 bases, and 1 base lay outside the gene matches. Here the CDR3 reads CASSLATSGNEQFF. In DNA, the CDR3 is TGTGCCAGCAGCTTAGCCACTAGCGGGAATGAGCAGTTCTTC.

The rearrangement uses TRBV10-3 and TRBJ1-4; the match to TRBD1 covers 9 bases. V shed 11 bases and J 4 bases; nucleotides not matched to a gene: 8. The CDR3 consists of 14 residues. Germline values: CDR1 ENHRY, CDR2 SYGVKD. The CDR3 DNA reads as TGTGCCTCAACAGGGGGCGAGGGTAATGAAAAACTGTTTTTT. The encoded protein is CASTGGEGNEKLFF.